What follows are 16 T cell receptor beta chains derived from one specimen sequenced in a study of T cells in Graves' hyperthyroidism and ophthalmopathy (dated by TCRdb to the late 2010s). Libraries came from multiplex PCR. The listed sequencing device is Illumina HiSeq 2000. Amplification of TCR beta CDR3 regions was carried out from RNA transcripts. A first-round RT-PCR of the TCR CDR3 used the HTBI primer set with the Qiagen OneStep RT-PCR kit. The public sequencing data were trimmed at Q25 with fastp and processed into clonotypes with MiXCR by TCRdb, which kept only in-frame beta chains. Entries are consolidated by CDR3 protein sequence, retaining the most common genes and DNA. The sample table holds about 260,000 distinct CDR3 sequences, of which approximately 23% were seen once. Around 64% of the sample rests with the top ten. The sequencing sample was made of blood. The receptors come from a man aged 25 to 40 with Graves' ophthalmopathy.

This clonotype was counted between two and nine times. The chain carries TRBV5-1 and TRBJ1-1, with a tentative D call TRBD1 (5 bases). The germline gives CDR1 SGHRS, CDR2 YFSETQ. The CDR3 length is 16 residues. Deletions cut 1 base from V and 5 bases from J, with 18 bases between. CDR3: CASSLSAGMVETEAFF. The CDR3 DNA reads TGCGCCAGCAGCTTGTCGGCAGGGATGGTGGAAACTGAAGCTTTCTTT.

A few counts support this clonotype. The rearrangement joins TRBV28 to TRBJ2-5, with 9 bases identical to TRBD2. V dropped 1 base and J dropped 12; count of bases not matched to a gene: 3. This CDR3 is 12 amino acids long. Germline values: CDR1 MDHEN, CDR2 SYDVKM. CDR3 DNA sequence: TGTGCCAGCAGTTTATCGACTAGCGGCGAGTACTTC. Its protein product is CASSLSTSGEYF. Variable domain in full (rest from reference TRBV28 and TRBJ2-5): DVKVTQSSRYLVKRTGEKVFLECVQDMDHENMFWYRQDPGLGLRLIYFSYDVKMKEKGDIPEGYSVSREKKERFSLILESASTNQTSMYLCASSLSTSGEYFGPGTRLLVL.

This clonotype showed up just a few times. The rearrangement joins TRBV5-4 to TRBJ2-1; 7 bases map to TRBD2. Germline lookup yields CDR1 SGHNT and CDR2 YYREEE (reference sequence). With 4 bases clipped from V and 0 bases from J, the junction kept 4 bases outside the gene matches. This CDR3 has 15 residues. The CDR3 reads CASSQGLLSYNEQFF. CDR3 in DNA: TGTGCCAGCAGCCAGGGACTACTCTCCTACAATGAGCAGTTCTTC.

Many counts were recorded for this clonotype. The V gene is TRBV28, the J gene TRBJ1-1, with D maybe TRBD1 (5 bases). Trimming cost V 2 bases and J 3 bases, with 7 bases left between them. The V gene's germline CDR1 is MDHEN and CDR2 SYDVKM. The CDR3 spans 13 residues. The CDR3 nucleotides read TGTGCCAGCAGTTTAGGGGCCTACACTGAAGCTTTCTTT. It encodes CASSLGAYTEAFF.

This clonotype occurred many times. The chain uses TRBV5-1 and TRBJ1-1; D may be TRBD1 (6 bases). CDR1 SGHRS and CDR2 YFSETQ come from the germline V gene. Trimming removed 4 bases from V and 1 base from J, with 11 bases in between. The CDR3 is 14 amino acids. In nucleotides, the CDR3 is TGCGCCAGCAGCCAACAGGGAGGGAACACTGAAGCTTTCTTT. Amino acid sequence: CASSQQGGNTEAFF.

This clonotype came up many times. The rearrangement links TRBV16 to TRBJ1-1; D is perhaps TRBD1 (6 bases). The CDR3 contains 14 residues. The germline V gene encodes CDR1 KGHSY and CDR2 FQNENV. V was shortened by 0 bases and J by 7 bases, with 12 bases between the two germline ends. The CDR3 nucleotides are TGTGCCAGCAGCCAATCGTCAGGGGTGGGTGAAGCTTTCTTT. Its protein product is CASSQSSGVGEAFF.

Many counts were recorded for this clonotype. The chain has TRBV12-3 or TRBV12-4 and TRBJ1-1; 9 bases fit TRBD1. The ends lost 10 bases at V and 1 base at J; junction bases unmatched: 7. The length of the CDR3 is 14 residues. The CDR3 protein is CATSETGGNTEAFF. CDR3 nucleotide sequence: TGTGCCACCTCAGAGACAGGGGGGAACACTGAAGCTTTCTTT.

There are many counts of this clonotype. The chain recombines TRBV20-1 with TRBJ2-3; TRBD1 matches at 9 bases. Germline V gene data show CDR1 as DFQATT and CDR2 as SNEGSKA (reference sequence). The CDR3 length is 14 residues. Trimming removed 6 bases from V and 2 bases from J; junction bases left unmatched: 6. This CDR3 is CSAPTGGNTDTQYF. CDR3 coding DNA: TGCAGTGCCCCAACAGGGGGCAACACAGATACGCAGTATTTT.

This clonotype was recorded many times. CDR3 region: CASSLVRGADTQYF. The DNA for the CDR3 is TGTGCCAGCAGTTTAGTTAGGGGGGCAGATACGCAGTATTTT. The rearrangement uses TRBV28 and TRBJ2-3; the D gene could be TRBD1 or TRBD2 (6 bases each). The CDR3 length is 14 residues. Germline V gene lookup returns CDR1 MDHEN and CDR2 SYDVKM. Trimming took off 2 bases at V and 4 bases at J, with 10 bases between the two ends. The full variable domain, in which reference TRBV28 and TRBJ2-3 provide the parts outside the CDR3, is DVKVTQSSRYLVKRTGEKVFLECVQDMDHENMFWYRQDPGLGLRLIYFSYDVKMKEKGDIPEGYSVSREKKERFSLILESASTNQTSMYLCASSLVRGADTQYFGPGTRLTVL.

J is TRBJ2-7 and V is TRBV5-5; 9 nucleotides match TRBD1. CDR1 SGHKS and CDR2 YYEKEE come from the germline V gene (reference sequence). CDR3 size: 15 residues. V lost 0 bases and J lost 3; bases outside the gene matches: 4. The CDR3 DNA reads as TGTGCCAGCAGCTTGGCTGTGACAGGGGGCTACGAGCAGTACTTC. Its protein is CASSLAVTGGYEQYF.

Many counts were recorded for this clonotype. The rearrangement joins TRBV28 to TRBJ2-7, with 7 nucleotides matching TRBD1. V gave up 5 bases and J gave up 3 bases; unmatched junction bases: 4. CDR3 length: 13 amino acids. Germline-derived CDR1 and CDR2 are MDHEN and SYDVKM. CDR3 sequence reads: CASSLGQVYEQYF. CDR3 DNA sequence: TGTGCCAGCAGTCTTGGACAGGTCTACGAGCAGTACTTC.

There are many counts of this clonotype. The chain couples TRBV2 to TRBJ2-2; D unclear. CDR1 is SNHLY, CDR2 FYNNEI, per germline. V lost 3 bases and J 5 bases, leaving 10 bases between the germline ends. The CDR3 extends over 14 amino acids. The CDR3 DNA reads TGTGCCAGCAGTGAGGGATTTTGGACCGGGGAGCTGTTTTTT. This gives the protein CASSEGFWTGELFF. Complete variable domain (other parts from reference TRBV2 and TRBJ2-2): EPEVTQTPSHQVTQMGQEVILRCVPISNHLYFYWYRQILGQKVEFLVSFYNNEISEKSEIFDDQFSVERPDGSNFTLKIRSTKLEDSAMYFCASSEGFWTGELFFGEGSRLTVL.

The CDR3 here is CATSQGYSNQPQHF. The CDR3 nucleotides read TGTGCCACCAGCCAGGGGTATAGCAATCAGCCCCAGCATTTT. The V gene is TRBV15, the J gene TRBJ1-5, with a possible D match to TRBD1 (6 bases). V shed 5 bases and J shed 0 bases, with 8 bases lying between them. CDR3 length: 14 residues. The germline CDR1 and CDR2 sequences are LNHNV and YYDKDF (reference sequence).

This clonotype was observed a few times. This may stem from a read error, because a much larger clone lies one nucleotide away. The rearrangement joins TRBV24-1 to TRBJ2-1; the D gene is possibly TRBD2 (6 bases). Germline V gives CDR1 KGHDR, CDR2 SFDVKD. This CDR3 has 17 amino acids. V was trimmed by 3 bases and J by 6 bases, leaving 20 bases between them. The CDR3, as DNA: TGTGCCACCAGTGATCCCGTTCCCCAGGGAGGCTGCAATGAGCAGTTCTTC. Translation gives CATSDPVPQGGCNEQFF.

This clonotype was seen many times. The genes are TRBV7-2 and TRBJ2-2, with unresolved D. The CDR3 is made up of 13 amino acids. The germline V gene encodes CDR1 SGHTA and CDR2 FQGNSA. The V and J ends lost 5 bases and 11 bases respectively, with 15 bases between them. CDR3 amino acids: CASSPWTKPELFF. The CDR3, as DNA: TGTGCCAGCAGCCCCTGGACCAAACCTGAGCTGTTTTTT. Looking up the rest from reference TRBV7-2 and TRBJ2-2 gives the full variable domain: GAGVSQSPSNKVTEKGKDVELRCDPISGHTALYWYRQSLGQGLEFLIYFQGNSAPDKSGLPSDRFSAERTGGSVSTLTIQRTQQEDSAVYLCASSPWTKPELFFGEGSRLTVL.

This chain joins TRBV12-3 or TRBV12-4 and TRBJ1-1; D is undetermined. This CDR3 is built from 14 residues. Trimming cost V 4 bases and J 2 bases, with 11 bases left between them. The DNA for the CDR3 is TGTGCCAGCAGTTGGGGAAGGAGAAACACTGAAGCTTTCTTT. Protein product: CASSWGRRNTEAFF.